This is a list of T cell receptor beta chains from one sample in a study of blood T cell repertoires in COVID-19. Sequencing was performed with immunoSEQ multiplex PCR; in TCRdb, only in-frame clones are kept and a portion is missing. The table includes roughly 330,000 clones, roughly nine tenths detected once. Sequenced: PBMCs or T cells enriched from blood (not recorded which). These TCRs come from a woman aged 25 to 39 who had recovered from COVID-19. The CDR3 runs from the conserved cysteine through the conserved F or W. D genes are given only for firm matches. The listing skips clone size in some rows; elsewhere it reads once, few, many or a size class.

TRBV9	TRBJ2-7	NA	NA	CASSPRAEQTGYEQYF	TGTGCCAGCAGCCCCAGGGCCGAACAAACCGGGTACGAGCAGTACTTC
TRBV15	TRBJ2-7	NA	NA	CATRSAGLLYEQYF	TGTGCCACCAGGTCGGCAGGCCTCCTCTACGAGCAGTACTTC
TRBV9	TRBJ2-7	NA	TRBD2	CASSPRSSGVSYEQYF	TGTGCCAGCAGCCCTCGGAGTAGCGGGGTCTCCTACGAGCAGTACTTC
TRBV7-2	TRBJ2-7	NA	TRBD2	CASSLSQRGGNEQYF	TGTGCCAGCAGCTTATCGCAGCGGGGGGGCAACGAGCAGTACTTC
TRBV3-1/TRBV3-2	TRBJ2-1	NA	TRBD1	CASSNRGQYNEQFF	TGTGCCAGCAGTAACAGGGGGCAGTACAATGAGCAGTTCTTC
TRBV5-1	TRBJ2-1	NA	TRBD1	CASSFPDRGVHEQFF	TGCGCCAGCAGCTTCCCGGACAGGGGTGTCCATGAGCAGTTCTTC
TRBV27	TRBJ2-1	NA	NA	CASSPSPSWYEQFF	TGTGCCAGCAGTCCTAGCCCCAGCTGGTATGAGCAGTTCTTC
TRBV28	TRBJ1-1	NA	TRBD1	CASSLPGQGVRNTEAFF	TGTGCCAGCAGTTTGCCGGGACAGGGAGTTAGGAACACTGAAGCTTTCTTT
TRBV5-6	TRBJ2-1	NA	TRBD1	CASSKTGGAYNEQFF	TGTGCCAGCAGCAAGACAGGGGGCGCCTACAATGAGCAGTTCTTC
TRBV10-3	TRBJ1-1	NA	NA	CAISESIHVGGRTEAFF	TGTGCCATCAGTGAGTCGATTCACGTAGGGGGTAGGACTGAAGCTTTCTTT
TRBV12-3/TRBV12-4	TRBJ1-1	NA	NA	CASSTKQNTEAFF	TGTGCCAGCAGCACAAAACAGAACACTGAAGCTTTCTTT
TRBV18	TRBJ1-3	NA	NA	CASSRTDSGNTIYF	TGTGCCAGCTCGCGGACAGACTCTGGAAACACCATATATTTT
TRBV7-8	TRBJ2-5	NA	TRBD2	CASSLASGGGSGGETQYF	TGTGCCAGCAGCTTAGCCAGCGGGGGGGGCTCAGGCGGGGAGACCCAGTACTTC
TRBV14	TRBJ2-5	NA	NA	CASSPGLRETQYF	TGTGCCAGCAGCCCAGGACTGAGAGAGACCCAGTACTTC
TRBV5-1	TRBJ1-1	NA	TRBD1	CASRMTGENTEAFF	TGCGCCAGCCGAATGACAGGGGAGAACACTGAAGCTTTCTTT
TRBV4-3	TRBJ2-7	NA	TRBD2	CASSKRAASGAPDQYF	TGCGCCAGCAGTAAAAGGGCGGCTAGCGGAGCCCCCGATCAGTACTTC
TRBV19	TRBJ1-1	NA	NA	CASSLGGLTEAFF	TGTGCCAGTAGTCTGGGGGGTCTCACTGAAGCTTTCTTT
TRBV4-3	TRBJ1-6	NA	NA	CASSQDPPGNNSPLHF	TGCGCCAGCAGCCAAGATCCCCCCGGTAATAATTCACCCCTCCACTTT
TRBV5-1	TRBJ2-1	NA	TRBD2	CASSLEAGGHYNEQFF	TGCGCCAGCAGCTTGGAAGCGGGGGGGCACTACAATGAGCAGTTCTTC
TRBV7-3	TRBJ1-1	NA	NA	CASSSAPGMNTEAFF	TGTGCCAGCAGCTCCGCCCCAGGAATGAACACTGAAGCTTTCTTT
TRBV19	TRBJ1-1	once	NA	CASNPDRTNTEAFF	TGTGCCAGTAATCCGGACAGAACGAACACTGAAGCTTTCTTT
TRBV19	TRBJ1-6	NA	NA	CASSPQGIGNSPLHF	TGTGCCAGTAGCCCCCAGGGGATAGGTAATTCACCCCTCCACTTT
TRBV27	TRBJ1-2	once	NA	CASSLSGRNYGYTF	TGTGCCAGCAGTTTATCGGGGAGAAACTATGGCTACACCTTC
TRBV27	TRBJ2-3	NA	TRBD1	CASRPDRVVTDTQYF	TGTGCCAGCAGGCCAGACAGGGTAGTAACAGATACGCAGTATTTT
TRBV7-2	TRBJ2-3	NA	NA	CASSLVGSGRQADTQYF	TGTGCCAGCAGCTTAGTCGGTAGCGGGCGACAGGCAGATACGCAGTATTTT
TRBV5-1	TRBJ1-2	NA	TRBD1	CASRDGQDFYGYTF	TGCGCCAGCAGGGATGGACAGGACTTCTATGGCTACACCTTC
TRBV27	TRBJ2-1	NA	TRBD1	CASSLTRDRKISNEQFF	TGTGCCAGCAGTTTGACTCGGGACAGGAAAATATCCAATGAGCAGTTCTTC
TRBV6-5	TRBJ1-6	NA	NA	CASSGHSDSPLHF	TGTGCCAGCAGCGGACACTCCGATTCACCCCTCCACTTT
TRBV10-1	TRBJ2-3	NA	NA	CASSEYRSTDTQYF	TGCGCCAGCAGTGAGTACAGAAGCACAGATACGCAGTATTTT
TRBV5-1	TRBJ1-2	NA	NA	CASSLEQGHGYTF	TGCGCCAGCAGCTTGGAACAGGGCCATGGCTACACCTTC
TRBV4-1	TRBJ1-4	NA	NA	CASSRRPGVVGEKLFF	TGCGCCAGCAGCCGGAGGCCGGGGGTAGTGGGTGAAAAACTGTTTTTT
TRBV6-2/TRBV6-3	TRBJ1-5	few	NA	CASSPPLRGRSNQPQHF	TGTGCCAGCAGCCCCCCGTTAAGGGGCAGGAGCAATCAGCCCCAGCATTTT
TRBV6-1	TRBJ1-5	few	NA	CASSEAGGGALNQPQHF	TGTGCCAGCAGTGAAGCGGGGGGAGGGGCACTCAATCAGCCCCAGCATTTT
TRBV18	TRBJ1-4	NA	NA	CASSPTIGLTNEKLFF	TGTGCCAGCTCACCGACCATCGGGTTGACTAATGAAAAACTGTTTTTT
TRBV5-1	TRBJ1-2	few	NA	CASSPGYGYTF	TGCGCCAGCAGCCCCGGCTATGGCTACACCTTC
TRBV30	TRBJ1-3	once	TRBD1	CAWRDDGQGGNTIYF	TGTGCCTGGAGAGACGACGGACAGGGTGGAAACACCATATATTTT
TRBV11-3	TRBJ2-2	NA	NA	CASSPQTANTGELFF	TGTGCCAGCAGCCCCCAGACTGCGAACACCGGGGAGCTGTTTTTT
TRBV9	TRBJ1-1	NA	TRBD1	CASSAKPGGNTEAFF	TGTGCCAGCAGCGCAAAACCAGGGGGGAACACTGAAGCTTTCTTT
TRBV4-1	TRBJ2-7	NA	TRBD2	CASSQESGPVAGGVDFSYEQYF	TGCGCCAGCAGCCAAGAATCAGGTCCTGTAGCGGGGGGGGTCGACTTTTCCTACGAGCAGTACTTC
TRBV18	TRBJ1-4	NA	NA	CASSPGAGLSEKLFF	TGTGCCAGCTCCCCAGGGGCCGGGCTCTCGGAAAAACTGTTTTTT
TRBV25-1	TRBJ1-1	few	NA	CASSDRGEAFF	TGTGCCAGCAGTGACAGGGGAGAGGCTTTCTTT
TRBV30	TRBJ1-3	NA	NA	CAWSVGVGNTIYF	TGTGCCTGGAGTGTAGGGGTGGGAAACACCATATATTTT
TRBV15	TRBJ2-2	NA	TRBD2	CATSGEWLGRATGELFF	TGTGCCACCAGCGGAGAGTGGTTGGGGAGGGCCACCGGGGAGCTGTTTTTT
TRBV5-6	TRBJ2-2	NA	TRBD2	CASSLVSGGSNTGELFF	TGTGCCAGCAGCTTGGTTAGCGGGGGGTCGAACACCGGGGAGCTGTTTTTT
TRBV19	TRBJ1-5	NA	NA	CASRLTGSGNQPQHF	TGTGCCAGTAGGCTCACGGGGTCGGGCAATCAGCCCCAGCATTTT
TRBV29-1	TRBJ1-1	NA	TRBD1	CSVEKQGAGTEAFF	TGCAGCGTTGAAAAACAGGGGGCGGGCACTGAAGCTTTCTTT
TRBV19	TRBJ1-1	NA	NA	CASSSTAAFF	TGTGCCAGTAGTTCGACAGCAGCTTTCTTT
TRBV7-8	TRBJ2-7	NA	TRBD1	CASSLRDRAYEQYF	TGTGCCAGCAGCCTCCGGGACAGGGCCTACGAGCAGTACTTC
TRBV30	TRBJ1-2	NA	TRBD1	CAWTPDRGAGGYTF	TGTGCCTGGACCCCCGACAGGGGAGCTGGGGGCTACACCTTC
TRBV12-3/TRBV12-4	TRBJ2-7	NA	TRBD1	CASSQTGGEQYF	TGTGCCAGCAGCCAGACAGGGGGAGAGCAGTACTTC
TRBV12-3/TRBV12-4	TRBJ2-7	NA	NA	CASSPAAYEQYF	TGTGCCAGCAGTCCCGCCGCGTACGAGCAGTACTTC
TRBV18	TRBJ1-1	NA	NA	CASSPVELEAFF	TGTGCCAGCTCACCAGTCGAACTTGAAGCTTTCTTT
TRBV6-1	TRBJ2-2	NA	NA	CASSEGHLNTGELFF	TGTGCCAGCAGTGAAGGACACTTGAACACCGGGGAGCTGTTTTTT
TRBV5-1	TRBJ2-1	NA	TRBD2	CASSGYSGGVSYNEQFF	TGCGCCAGCAGCGGATATAGCGGGGGTGTATCCTACAATGAGCAGTTCTTC
TRBV5-6	TRBJ1-3	NA	NA	CASSLLLGTHSGNTIYF	TGTGCCAGCAGCTTGCTCCTGGGCACCCACTCTGGAAACACCATATATTTT